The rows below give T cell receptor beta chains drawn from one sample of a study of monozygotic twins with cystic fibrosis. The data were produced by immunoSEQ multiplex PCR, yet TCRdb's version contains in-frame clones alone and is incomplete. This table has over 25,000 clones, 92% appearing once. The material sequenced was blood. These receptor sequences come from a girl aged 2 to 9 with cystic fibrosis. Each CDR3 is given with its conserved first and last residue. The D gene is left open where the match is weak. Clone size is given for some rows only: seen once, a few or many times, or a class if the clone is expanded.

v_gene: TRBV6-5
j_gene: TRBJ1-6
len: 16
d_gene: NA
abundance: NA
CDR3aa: CASSLSTPAGYSPLHF
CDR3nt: TGTGCCAGCAGTTTATCTACCCCCGCAGGTTATTCACCCCTCCACTTT

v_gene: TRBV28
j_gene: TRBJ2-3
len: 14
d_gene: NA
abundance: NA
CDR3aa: CASSLSGFGDTQYF
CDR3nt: TGTGCCAGCAGTTTATCAGGATTCGGAGATACGCAGTATTTT

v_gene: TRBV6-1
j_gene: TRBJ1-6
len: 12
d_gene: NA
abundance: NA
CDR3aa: CASSETVAPLHF
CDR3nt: TGTGCCAGCAGTGAAACCGTAGCACCCCTCCACTTT

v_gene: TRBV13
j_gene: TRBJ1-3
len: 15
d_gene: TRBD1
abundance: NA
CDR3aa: CASSDGTVRGNTIYF
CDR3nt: TGTGCCAGCAGCGACGGGACAGTCAGGGGAAACACCATATATTTT

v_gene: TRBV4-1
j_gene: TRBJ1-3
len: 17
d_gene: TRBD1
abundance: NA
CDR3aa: CASSQGDWTGTGNTIYF
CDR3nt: TGCGCCAGCAGCCAAGGAGACTGGACAGGGACGGGAAACACCATATATTTT

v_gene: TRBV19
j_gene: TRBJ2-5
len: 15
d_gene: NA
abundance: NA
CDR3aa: CASTDGIGDQETQYF
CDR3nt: TGTGCCAGTACCGACGGGATCGGGGACCAAGAGACCCAGTACTTC

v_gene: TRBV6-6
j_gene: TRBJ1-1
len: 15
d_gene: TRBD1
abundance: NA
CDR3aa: CASSSLDRANTEAFF
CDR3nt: TGTGCCAGCAGTTCCTTGGACAGGGCGAACACTGAAGCTTTCTTT

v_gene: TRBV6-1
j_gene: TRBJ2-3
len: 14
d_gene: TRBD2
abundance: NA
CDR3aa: CASREAGGPVFASF
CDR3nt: TGTGCCAGCAGGGAAGCGGGGGGGCCTGTCTTCGCGTCTTTT

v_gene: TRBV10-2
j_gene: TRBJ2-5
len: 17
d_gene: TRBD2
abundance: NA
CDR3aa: CASSEFGLAGIEETQYF
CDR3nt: TGCGCCAGCAGTGAGTTTGGACTAGCGGGAATCGAAGAGACCCAGTACTTC

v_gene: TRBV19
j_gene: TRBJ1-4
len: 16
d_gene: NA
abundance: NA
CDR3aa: CASSTPQRGDNEKLFF
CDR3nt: TGTGCCAGTAGTACCCCCCAGCGGGGGGACAATGAAAAACTGTTTTTT

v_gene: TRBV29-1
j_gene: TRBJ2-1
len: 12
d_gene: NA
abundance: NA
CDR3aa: CSVDLTLNEQFF
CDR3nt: TGCAGCGTTGACCTTACGTTGAATGAGCAGTTCTTC

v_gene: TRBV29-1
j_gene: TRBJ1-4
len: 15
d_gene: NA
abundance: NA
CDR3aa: CSVSSVGATNEKLFF
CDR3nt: TGCAGCGTTTCCTCGGTGGGGGCAACTAATGAAAAACTGTTTTTT

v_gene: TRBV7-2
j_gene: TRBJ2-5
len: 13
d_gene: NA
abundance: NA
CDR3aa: CASGRGAKETQYF
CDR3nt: TGTGCCAGCGGCCGGGGCGCGAAGGAGACCCAGTACTTC

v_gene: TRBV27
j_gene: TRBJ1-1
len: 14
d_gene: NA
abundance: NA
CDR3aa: CASSSVGSNTEAFF
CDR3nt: TGTGCCAGCAGCTCCGTGGGCAGTAACACTGAAGCTTTCTTT

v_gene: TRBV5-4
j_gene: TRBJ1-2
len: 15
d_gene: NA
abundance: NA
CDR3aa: CASSLEGGPGYGYTF
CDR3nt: TGTGCCAGCAGCTTGGAGGGGGGGCCTGGCTATGGCTACACCTTC

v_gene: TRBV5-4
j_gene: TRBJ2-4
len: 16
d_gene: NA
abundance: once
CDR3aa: CASSRDPGDSKNIQYF
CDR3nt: TGTGCCAGCAGCCGGGACCCAGGGGATAGTAAAAACATTCAGTACTTC

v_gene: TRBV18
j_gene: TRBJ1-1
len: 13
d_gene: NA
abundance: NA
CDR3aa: CASSQGLNTEAFF
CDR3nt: TGTGCCAGCTCACAGGGACTAAACACTGAAGCTTTCTTT

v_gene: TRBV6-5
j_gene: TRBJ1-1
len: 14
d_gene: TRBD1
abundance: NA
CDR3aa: CATTTGDGGTEAFF
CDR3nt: TGTGCCACCACGACAGGGGATGGTGGCACTGAAGCTTTCTTT

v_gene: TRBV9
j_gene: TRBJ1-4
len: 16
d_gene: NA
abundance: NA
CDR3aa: CASSVRPRATNEKLFF
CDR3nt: TGTGCCAGCAGCGTTCGACCCAGGGCCACTAATGAAAAACTGTTTTTT

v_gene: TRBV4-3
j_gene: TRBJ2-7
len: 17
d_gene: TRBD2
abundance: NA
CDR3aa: CASSPNFGRAGTNEQYF
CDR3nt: TGCGCCAGCAGCCCAAACTTTGGGCGAGCGGGGACGAACGAGCAGTACTTC

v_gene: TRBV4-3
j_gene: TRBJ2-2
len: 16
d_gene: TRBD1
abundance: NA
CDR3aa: CASSQGTGGNTGELFF
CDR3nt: TGCGCCAGCAGCCAAGGGACAGGGGGGAACACCGGGGAGCTGTTTTTT

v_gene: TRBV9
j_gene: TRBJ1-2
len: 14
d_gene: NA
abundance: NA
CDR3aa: CASSVGPVVGGYTF
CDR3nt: TGTGCCAGCAGCGTAGGGCCAGTTGTGGGTGGCTACACCTTC

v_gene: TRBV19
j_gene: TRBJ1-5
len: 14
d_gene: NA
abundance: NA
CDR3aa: CASSPEALGQPQHF
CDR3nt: TGTGCCAGTAGTCCAGAGGCCCTCGGTCAGCCCCAGCATTTT

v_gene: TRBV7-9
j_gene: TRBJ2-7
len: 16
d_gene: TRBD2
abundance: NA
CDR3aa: CASSLPRDYGTYEQYF
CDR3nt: TGTGCCAGCAGCCTCCCCCGGGACTACGGAACCTACGAGCAGTACTTC

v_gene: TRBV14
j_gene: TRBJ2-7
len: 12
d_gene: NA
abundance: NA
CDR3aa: CASTCTIYEQYF
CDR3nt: TGTGCCAGCACCTGTACGATATACGAGCAGTACTTC

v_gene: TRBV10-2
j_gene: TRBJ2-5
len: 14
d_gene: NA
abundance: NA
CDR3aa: CASSESRYGETQYF
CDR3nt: TGCGCCAGCAGTGAGTCGAGGTATGGGGAGACCCAGTACTTC

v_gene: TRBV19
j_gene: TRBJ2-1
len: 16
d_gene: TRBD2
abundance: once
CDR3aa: CASSISSGRRYNEQFF
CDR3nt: TGTGCCAGTAGTATCTCCAGCGGGAGGCGGTACAATGAGCAGTTCTTC

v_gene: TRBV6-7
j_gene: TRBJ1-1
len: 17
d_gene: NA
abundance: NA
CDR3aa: CASSYLYESGAGTEAFF
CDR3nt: TGTGCCAGCAGTTACTTATACGAATCGGGGGCCGGTACTGAAGCTTTCTTT

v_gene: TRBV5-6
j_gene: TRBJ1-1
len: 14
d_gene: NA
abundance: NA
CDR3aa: CASSLAGVDTEAFF
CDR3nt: TGTGCCAGCAGCTTGGCCGGGGTCGACACTGAAGCTTTCTTT

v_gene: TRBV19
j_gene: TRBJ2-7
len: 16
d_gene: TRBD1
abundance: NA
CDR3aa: CASSVRDRGISYEQYF
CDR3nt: TGTGCCAGTAGTGTCCGCGACAGGGGGATCTCCTACGAGCAGTACTTC

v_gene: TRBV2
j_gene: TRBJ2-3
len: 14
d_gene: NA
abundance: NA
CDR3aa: CASSEIIRADTQYF
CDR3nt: TGTGCCAGCAGTGAAATTATACGGGCAGATACGCAGTATTTT

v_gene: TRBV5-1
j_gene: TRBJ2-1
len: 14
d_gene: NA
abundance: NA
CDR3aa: CASSPGAGTNEQFF
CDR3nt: TGCGCCAGCAGCCCCGGCGCAGGGACCAATGAGCAGTTCTTC

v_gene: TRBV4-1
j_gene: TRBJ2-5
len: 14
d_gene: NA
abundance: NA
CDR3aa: CASSNRVYQETQYF
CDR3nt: TGCGCCAGCAGCAACAGGGTTTACCAAGAGACCCAGTACTTC

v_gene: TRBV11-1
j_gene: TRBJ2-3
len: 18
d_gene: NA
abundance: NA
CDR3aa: CASSFAPGTAGATDTQYF
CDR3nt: TGTGCCAGCAGCTTCGCCCCTGGGACGGCCGGTGCTACAGATACGCAGTATTTT

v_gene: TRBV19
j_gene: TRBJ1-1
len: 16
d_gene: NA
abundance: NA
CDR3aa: CASSMDGGGMNTEAFF
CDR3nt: TGTGCCAGTAGTATGGACGGGGGCGGTATGAACACTGAAGCTTTCTTT

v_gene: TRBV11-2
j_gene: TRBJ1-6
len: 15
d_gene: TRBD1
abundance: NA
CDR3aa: CASSPGQLTGSPLHF
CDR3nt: TGTGCCAGCAGCCCGGGACAGCTGACGGGCTCACCCCTCCACTTT

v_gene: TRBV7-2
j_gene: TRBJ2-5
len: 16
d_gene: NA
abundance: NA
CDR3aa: CASSPIRRDPGETQYF
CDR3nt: TGTGCCAGCAGCCCAATCCGCCGGGACCCGGGGGAGACCCAGTACTTC

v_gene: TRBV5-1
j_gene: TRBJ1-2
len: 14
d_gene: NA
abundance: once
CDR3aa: CASSTTGTRDGYTF
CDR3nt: TGCGCCAGCAGCACAACCGGGACACGGGATGGCTACACCTTC

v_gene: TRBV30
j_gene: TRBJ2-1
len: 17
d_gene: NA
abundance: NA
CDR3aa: CAWSPALGRGVYNEQFF
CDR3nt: TGTGCCTGGAGTCCCGCCCTGGGCAGGGGCGTTTACAATGAGCAGTTCTTC

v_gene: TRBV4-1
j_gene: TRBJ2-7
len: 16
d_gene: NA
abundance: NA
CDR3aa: CASSLEEAGSSYEQYF
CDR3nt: TGCGCCAGCAGCCTCGAAGAGGCCGGGAGCTCCTACGAGCAGTACTTC

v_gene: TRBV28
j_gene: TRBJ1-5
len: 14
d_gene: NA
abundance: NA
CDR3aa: CASTVPEGNQPQHF
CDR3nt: TGTGCCAGCACCGTCCCCGAGGGCAATCAGCCCCAGCATTTT

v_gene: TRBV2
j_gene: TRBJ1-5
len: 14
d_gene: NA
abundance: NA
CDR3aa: CASSAPGVTQPQHF
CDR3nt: TGTGCCAGCAGCGCACCAGGGGTAACGCAGCCCCAGCATTTT

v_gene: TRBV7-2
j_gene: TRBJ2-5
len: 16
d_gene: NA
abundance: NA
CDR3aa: CASSLYQASGAETQYF
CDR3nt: TGTGCCAGCAGCTTATACCAGGCATCGGGGGCAGAGACCCAGTACTTC

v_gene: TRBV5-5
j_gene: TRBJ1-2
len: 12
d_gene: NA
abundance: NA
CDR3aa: CASSSGVVGYTF
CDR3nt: TGTGCCAGCAGCTCAGGGGTTGTTGGCTACACCTTC

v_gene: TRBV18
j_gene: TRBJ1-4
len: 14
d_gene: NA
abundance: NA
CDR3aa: CASSPQEQGEKLFF
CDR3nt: TGTGCCAGCTCACCTCAGGAACAAGGGGAAAAACTGTTTTTT

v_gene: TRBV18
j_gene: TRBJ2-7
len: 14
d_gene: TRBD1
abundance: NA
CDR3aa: CASSAGTGSYEQYF
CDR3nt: TGTGCCAGCTCAGCCGGGACAGGTTCGTACGAGCAGTACTTC

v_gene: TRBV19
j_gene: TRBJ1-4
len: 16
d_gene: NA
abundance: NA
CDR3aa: CASSAFRQATNEKLFF
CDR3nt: TGTGCCAGTAGTGCCTTCCGACAGGCTACTAATGAAAAACTGTTTTTT

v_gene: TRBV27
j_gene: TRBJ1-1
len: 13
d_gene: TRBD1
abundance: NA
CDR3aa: CASVDRVNTEAFF
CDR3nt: TGTGCCAGCGTAGACAGGGTGAACACTGAAGCTTTCTTT

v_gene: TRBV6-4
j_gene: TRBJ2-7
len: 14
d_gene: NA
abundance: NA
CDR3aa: CASSEAWMNYEQYF
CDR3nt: TGTGCCAGCAGTGAGGCCTGGATGAACTACGAGCAGTACTTC

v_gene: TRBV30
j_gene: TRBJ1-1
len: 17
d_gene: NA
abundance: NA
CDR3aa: CAWSPDGGSYWGTEAFF
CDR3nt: TGTGCCTGGAGTCCTGATGGGGGGTCGTATTGGGGCACTGAAGCTTTCTTT